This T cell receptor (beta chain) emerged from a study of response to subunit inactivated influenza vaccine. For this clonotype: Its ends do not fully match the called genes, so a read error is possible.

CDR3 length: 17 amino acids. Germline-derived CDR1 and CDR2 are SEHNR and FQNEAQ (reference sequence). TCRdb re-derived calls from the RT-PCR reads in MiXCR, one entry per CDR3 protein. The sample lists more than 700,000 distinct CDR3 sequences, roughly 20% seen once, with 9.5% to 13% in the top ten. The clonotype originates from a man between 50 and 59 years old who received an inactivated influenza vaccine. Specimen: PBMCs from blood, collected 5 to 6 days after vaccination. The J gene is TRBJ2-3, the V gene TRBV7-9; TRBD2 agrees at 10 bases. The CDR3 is CASSLRAGGTSTDTQYF. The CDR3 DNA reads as TGTGCCAGCAGCTTAAGAGCGGGGGGGACAAGCACAGATACGCAGTACTTT.